These 17 T cell receptor beta chains originate from one sample sequenced in a study of ipilimumab plus nivolumab after autologous stem cell transplantation. The assay was immunoSEQ multiplex PCR, and TCRdb's table has in-frame clones only and misses some. The sample shows some 87,000 clones, 75% to 85% of them seen only once. The material was PBMCs, obtained in a trial of ipilimumab plus nivolumab as post-transplant consolidation. All receptors derive from a male donor with diffuse large B-cell lymphoma.

The V and J genes are TRBV13 and TRBJ1-2; 12 nucleotides match TRBD1. CDR1 is PRHDT, CDR2 FYEKMQ, per germline (reference sequence). This CDR3 contains 16 residues. After removal of 5 bases from V and 4 bases from J, the junction contained 8 bases not matched to a gene. DNA for the CDR3: TGTGCCAGCAGCCCCGGGACAGGGGGCCTTACCTATGGCTACACCTTC. It codes for CASSPGTGGLTYGYTF.

The rearrangement uses TRBV5-1 and TRBJ1-4, with D possibly TRBD1 on 5 matching bases. The germline gives CDR1 SGHRS, CDR2 YFSETQ. V was trimmed by 3 bases and J by 4 bases, leaving 16 bases between them. The CDR3 is 16 residues long. The CDR3 sequence: CASSSTQGGYNEKLFF. The CDR3 DNA is TGCGCCAGCAGCTCCACCCAGGGAGGTTATAATGAAAAACTGTTTTTT.

The chain employs TRBV30 and TRBJ1-2, with 10 bases matching TRBD1. This CDR3 has 16 amino acids. V shed 2 bases and J 5 bases; nucleotides not matched to a gene: 11. The germline V gene encodes CDR1 GTSNPN and CDR2 SVGIG (reference sequence). This chain's CDR3 is CAWSKDRGRGLYGYTF. The CDR3 DNA sequence: TGTGCCTGGAGTAAAGACAGGGGGCGCGGGTTGTATGGCTACACCTTC.

The rearrangement joins TRBV5-4 to TRBJ2-1; D is unclear. The CDR3 is 13 amino acids. Germline CDR1 is SGHNT and CDR2 is YYREEE (reference sequence). V gave up 7 bases and J gave up 0 bases, with 8 bases separating them. CDR3 residues: CASVPGSYNEQFF. DNA of the CDR3: TGTGCCAGCGTCCCCGGCTCCTACAATGAGCAGTTCTTC.

The table lists this clone with a count of one. The rearrangement links TRBV6-1 to TRBJ2-4, with 9 bases lining up with TRBD1. The germline V gene encodes CDR1 MNHNS and CDR2 SASEGT. The CDR3 runs to 15 residues. Trimming removed 4 bases from V and 5 bases from J; junction bases left unmatched: 6. The CDR3 region has the DNA TGTGCCAGCAGTGTTCGGACAGGGGCCGAAAACATTCAGTACTTC. Translating it yields CASSVRTGAENIQYF.

This sequence joins TRBV30 and TRBJ1-2, with 7 bases matching TRBD1. The CDR3 contains 15 residues. The germline CDR1 and CDR2 sequences are GTSNPN and SVGIG (reference sequence). The V segment lost 2 bases and the J segment 4 bases; nucleotides outside the gene matches: 10. The CDR3 bases are TGTGCCTGGAGTACGACGGTTGGGACAGCCTATGGCTACACCTTC. Protein: CAWSTTVGTAYGYTF.

The V gene is TRBV4-2, the J gene TRBJ2-3, with 10 bases lining up with TRBD2. CDR3 length: 13 residues. Germline V gene data show CDR1 as LGHNA and CDR2 as YNFKEQ. The trim removed 3 bases at V and 11 bases at J, leaving 5 bases unmatched. The CDR3 nucleotides are TGTGCCAGCAGCCAGAGCCTAGCGGGGGAGCAGTATTTT. Protein product: CASSQSLAGEQYF.

The chain uses TRBV18 and TRBJ2-7, with D maybe TRBD1 (9 bases). From germline, CDR1 is KGHSH and CDR2 LQKENI. The CDR3 length is 17 residues. With 3 bases removed from V and 0 bases from J, the gap between germline ends came to 18 bases. Here the CDR3 reads CASSPTGTGTSSYEQYF. The CDR3 nucleotides read TGTGCCAGCTCACCGACGGGGACAGGGACTAGCTCCTACGAGCAGTACTTC.

The chain employs TRBV4-3 and TRBJ1-3; D remains ambiguous. CDR1 is LGHNA, CDR2 YSLEER, per germline. The CDR3 sequence is 14 residues long. Between the trimmed V and J ends, which lost 3 bases and 0 bases, there was a span of 6 bases. The CDR3 DNA sequence: TGCGCCAGCAGCCAGTCGCTCTCTGGAAACACCATATATTTT. Residues: CASSQSLSGNTIYF.

The chain recombines TRBV4-1 with TRBJ1-2; D not resolved. The V end lost 0 bases, the J end lost 5 bases, and 13 bases lay between the germline ends. The CDR3 is 15 residues long. Germline CDR1 and CDR2: MGHRA and YSYEKL. Here the CDR3 reads CASSQDVPAAYGYTF. The CDR3 nucleotides read TGCGCCAGCAGCCAAGATGTCCCAGCCGCATATGGCTACACCTTC.

The J gene is TRBJ2-1, the V gene TRBV29-1; 13 positions agree with TRBD2. The germline V gene has CDR1 SQVTM and CDR2 ANQGSEA. The V and J ends lost 6 bases and 15 bases, in that order; junction bases with no gene match: 14. This CDR3 spans 14 amino acids. This chain's CDR3 is CSVATSGGGEWRFF. DNA for the CDR3: TGCAGCGTCGCCACTAGCGGGGGGGGCGAGTGGCGGTTCTTC.

This clone appeared once. V is TRBV6-1 and J is TRBJ2-2; 7 nucleotides match TRBD2. This CDR3 comprises 14 residues. V lost 8 bases and J lost 2; bases outside the gene matches: 5. From germline, CDR1 is MNHNS and CDR2 SASEGT. The CDR3: CASRRGSNTGELFF. CDR3 sequence (DNA): TGTGCCAGCCGGCGGGGGAGTAACACCGGGGAGCTGTTTTTT.

The CDR3 is CASSGQGRRYEQYF. In DNA form, the CDR3 reads TGTGCCAGCAGCGGACAGGGTAGACGGTACGAGCAGTACTTC. The chain carries TRBV6-1 and TRBJ2-7, with 8 bases lining up with TRBD1. The V and J ends lost 6 bases and 4 bases, in that order; junction bases with no gene match: 8. The CDR3 length is 14 residues. CDR1 is MNHNS, CDR2 SASEGT, per germline.

The chain recombines TRBV30 with TRBJ1-1; D unclear. This CDR3 has 12 amino acids. V dropped 6 bases and J dropped 1 base, with 9 bases sitting between them. Germline loops: CDR1 GTSNPN, CDR2 SVGIG (reference sequence). The CDR3 sequence is CACREGNTEAFF. The CDR3 DNA reads TGTGCCTGTCGTGAAGGGAACACTGAAGCTTTCTTT.

This clone has a handful of counts. V is TRBV9 and J is TRBJ1-5; D is undetermined. The CDR3 consists of 15 residues. V shed 0 bases and J shed 0 bases, with 7 bases lying between them. The germline CDR1 and CDR2 sequences are SGDLS and YYNGEE. CDR3 in amino acids: CASSVGIHSNQPQHF. The CDR3 DNA reads TGTGCCAGCAGCGTAGGGATCCATAGCAATCAGCCCCAGCATTTT.

This rearrangement joins TRBV5-6 to TRBJ1-6; the D gene is possibly TRBD1 (6 bases). Germline V gives CDR1 SGHDT, CDR2 YYEEEE. CDR3 length equals 15 residues. Trimming stripped 3 bases from V and 7 bases from J, with 14 bases between. This CDR3 reads CASSWTTGNNSPLHF. The CDR3 DNA follows: TGTGCCAGCAGCTGGACAACAGGGAACAATTCACCCCTCCACTTT.

The rearrangement uses TRBV15 and TRBJ2-5; D may be TRBD1 or TRBD2 (6 bases each). Germline V gene data show CDR1 as LNHNV and CDR2 as YYDKDF (reference sequence). This CDR3 has 13 amino acids. Trimming cost V 9 bases and J 2 bases, with 13 bases left between them. CDR3 sequence (DNA): TGTGCCACGAGAGGGGGGTCTCAAGAGACCCAGTACTTC. The encoded protein is CATRGGSQETQYF. Complete variable domain (other parts from reference TRBV15 and TRBJ2-5): DAMVIQNPRYQVTQFGKPVTLSCSQTLNHNVMYWYQQKSSQAPKLLFHYYDKDFNNEADTPDNFQSRRPNTSFCFLDIRSPGLGDTAMYLCATRGGSQETQYFGPGTRLLVL.